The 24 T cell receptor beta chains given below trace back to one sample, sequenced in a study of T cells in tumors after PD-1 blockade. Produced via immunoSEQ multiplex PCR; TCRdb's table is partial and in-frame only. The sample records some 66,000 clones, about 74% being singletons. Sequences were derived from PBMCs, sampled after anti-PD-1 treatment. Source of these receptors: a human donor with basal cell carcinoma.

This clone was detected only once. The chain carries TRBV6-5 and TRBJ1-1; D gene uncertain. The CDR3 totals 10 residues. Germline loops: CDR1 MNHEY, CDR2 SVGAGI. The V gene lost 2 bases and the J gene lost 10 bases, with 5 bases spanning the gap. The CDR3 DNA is TGTGCCAGCAGTTACAGTGGAGCTTTCTTT. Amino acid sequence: CASSYSGAFF.

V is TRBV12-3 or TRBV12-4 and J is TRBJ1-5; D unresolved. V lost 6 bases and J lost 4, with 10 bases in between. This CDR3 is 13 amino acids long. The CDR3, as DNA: TGTGCCAGCAGACTACACCAGAATCAGCCCCAGCATTTT. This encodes CASRLHQNQPQHF.

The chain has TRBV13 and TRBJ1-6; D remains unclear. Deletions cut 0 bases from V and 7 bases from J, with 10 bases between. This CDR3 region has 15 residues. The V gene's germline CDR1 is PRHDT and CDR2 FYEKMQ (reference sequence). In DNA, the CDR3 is TGTGCCAGCAGCTTAGGGGCAGTTGGAAATTCACCCCTCCACTTT. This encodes CASSLGAVGNSPLHF.

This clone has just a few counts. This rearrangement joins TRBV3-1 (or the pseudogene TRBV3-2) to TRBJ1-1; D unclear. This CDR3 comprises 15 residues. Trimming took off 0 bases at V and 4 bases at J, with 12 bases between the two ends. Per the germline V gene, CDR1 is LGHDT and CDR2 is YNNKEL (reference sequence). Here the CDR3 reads CASSQDSALATEAFF. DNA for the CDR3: TGTGCCAGCAGCCAAGATTCCGCTTTGGCCACTGAAGCTTTCTTT.

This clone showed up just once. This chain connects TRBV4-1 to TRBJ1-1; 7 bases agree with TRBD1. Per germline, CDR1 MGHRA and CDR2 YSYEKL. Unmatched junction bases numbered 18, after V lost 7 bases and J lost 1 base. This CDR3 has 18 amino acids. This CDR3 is CASTSWGQSLSTNTEAFF. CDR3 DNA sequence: TGCGCCAGCACTTCATGGGGACAGTCCCTATCGACGAACACTGAAGCTTTCTTT.

CDR3 amino acids: CASKENQPQHF. CDR3 DNA sequence: TGTGCCAGCAAGGAGAATCAGCCCCAGCATTTT. This chain joins TRBV6-5 and TRBJ1-5; the D is unclear. This CDR3 is 11 amino acids long. V lost 7 bases and J lost 4, with 5 bases in between. CDR1 and CDR2 from the germline V gene are MNHEY and SVGAGI.

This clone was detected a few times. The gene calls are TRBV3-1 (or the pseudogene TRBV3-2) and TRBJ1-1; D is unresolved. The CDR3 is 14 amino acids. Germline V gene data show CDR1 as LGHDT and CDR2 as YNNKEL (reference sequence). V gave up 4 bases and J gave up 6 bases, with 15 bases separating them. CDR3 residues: CASSPIDIRAEAFF. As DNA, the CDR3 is TGTGCCAGCAGCCCCATAGACATTCGGGCTGAAGCTTTCTTT.

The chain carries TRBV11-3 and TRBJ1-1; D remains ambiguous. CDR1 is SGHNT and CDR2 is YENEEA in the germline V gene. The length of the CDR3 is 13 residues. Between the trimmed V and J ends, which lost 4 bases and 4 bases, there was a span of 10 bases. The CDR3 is CASSSGLSTEAFF. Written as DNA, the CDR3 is TGTGCCAGCAGCTCTGGACTTAGCACTGAAGCTTTCTTT.

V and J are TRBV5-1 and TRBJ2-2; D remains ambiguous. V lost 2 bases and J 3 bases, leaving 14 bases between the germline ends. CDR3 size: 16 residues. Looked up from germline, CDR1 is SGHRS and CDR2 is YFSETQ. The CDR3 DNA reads TGCGCCAGCAGCTTCTTTCCCCGGTTAGACACCGGGGAGCTGTTTTTT. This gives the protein CASSFFPRLDTGELFF.

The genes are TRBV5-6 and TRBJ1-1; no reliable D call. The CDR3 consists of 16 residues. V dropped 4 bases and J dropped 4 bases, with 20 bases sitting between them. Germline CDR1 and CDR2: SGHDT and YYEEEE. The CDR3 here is CASSPSDLRGSTEAFF. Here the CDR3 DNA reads TGTGCCAGCAGCCCGTCAGACCTCCGAGGTAGCACTGAAGCTTTCTTT.

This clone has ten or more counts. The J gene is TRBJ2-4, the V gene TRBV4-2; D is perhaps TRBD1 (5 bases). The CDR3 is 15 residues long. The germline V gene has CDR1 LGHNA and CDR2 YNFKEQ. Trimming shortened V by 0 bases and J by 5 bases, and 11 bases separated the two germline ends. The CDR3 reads CASSQDPGIQNIQYF. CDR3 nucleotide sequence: TGTGCCAGCAGCCAAGATCCAGGGATCCAAAACATTCAGTACTTC.

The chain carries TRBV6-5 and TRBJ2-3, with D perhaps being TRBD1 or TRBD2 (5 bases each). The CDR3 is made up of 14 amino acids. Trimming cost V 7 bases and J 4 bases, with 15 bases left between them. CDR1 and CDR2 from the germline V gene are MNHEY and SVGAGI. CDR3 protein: CASTRDPFPDTQYF. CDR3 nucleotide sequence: TGTGCCAGCACCCGGGACCCATTCCCAGATACGCAGTATTTT.

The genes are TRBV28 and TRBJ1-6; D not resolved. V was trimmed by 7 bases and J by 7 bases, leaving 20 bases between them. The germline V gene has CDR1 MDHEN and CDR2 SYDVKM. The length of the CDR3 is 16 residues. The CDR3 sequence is CASTYGAAYANSPLHF. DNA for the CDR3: TGTGCCAGCACTTATGGAGCAGCCTACGCAAATTCACCCCTCCACTTT.

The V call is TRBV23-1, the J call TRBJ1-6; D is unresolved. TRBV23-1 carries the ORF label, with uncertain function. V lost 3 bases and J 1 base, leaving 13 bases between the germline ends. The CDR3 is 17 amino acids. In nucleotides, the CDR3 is TGCGCCAGCAGTCATCCACGAGTGCATTCCTATAATTCACCCCTCCACTTT. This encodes CASSHPRVHSYNSPLHF.

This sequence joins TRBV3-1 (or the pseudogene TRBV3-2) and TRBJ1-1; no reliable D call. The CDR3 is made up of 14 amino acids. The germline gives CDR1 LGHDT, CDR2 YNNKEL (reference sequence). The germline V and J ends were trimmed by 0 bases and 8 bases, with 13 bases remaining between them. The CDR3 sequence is CASSQDRNQEEAFF. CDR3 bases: TGTGCCAGCAGCCAAGATCGAAATCAGGAGGAAGCTTTCTTT.

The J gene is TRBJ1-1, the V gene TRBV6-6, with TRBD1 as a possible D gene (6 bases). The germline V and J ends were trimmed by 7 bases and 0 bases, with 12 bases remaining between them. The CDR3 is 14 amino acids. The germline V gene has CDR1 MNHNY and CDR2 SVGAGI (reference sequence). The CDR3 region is CASTKGGMNTEAFF. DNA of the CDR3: TGTGCCAGCACCAAAGGGGGAATGAACACTGAAGCTTTCTTT.

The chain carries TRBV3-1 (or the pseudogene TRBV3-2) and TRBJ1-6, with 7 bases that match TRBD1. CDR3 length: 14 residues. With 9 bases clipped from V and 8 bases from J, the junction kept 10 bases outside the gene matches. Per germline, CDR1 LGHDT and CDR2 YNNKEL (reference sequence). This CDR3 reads CASARQGRDSPLHF. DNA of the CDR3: TGTGCCAGTGCTAGACAGGGAAGGGATTCACCCCTCCACTTT.

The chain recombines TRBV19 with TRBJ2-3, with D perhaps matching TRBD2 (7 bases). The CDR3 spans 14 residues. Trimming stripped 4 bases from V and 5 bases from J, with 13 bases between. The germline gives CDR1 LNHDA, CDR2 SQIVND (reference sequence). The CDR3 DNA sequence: TGTGCCAGTAGTAAGGGGGGGCCCGGAGATACGCAGTATTTT. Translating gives CASSKGGPGDTQYF.

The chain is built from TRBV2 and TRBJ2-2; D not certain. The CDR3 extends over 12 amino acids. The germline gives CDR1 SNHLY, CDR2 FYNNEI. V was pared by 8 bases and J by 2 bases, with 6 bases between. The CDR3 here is CASQKNTGELFF. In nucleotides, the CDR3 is TGTGCCAGCCAGAAAAACACCGGGGAGCTGTTTTTT.

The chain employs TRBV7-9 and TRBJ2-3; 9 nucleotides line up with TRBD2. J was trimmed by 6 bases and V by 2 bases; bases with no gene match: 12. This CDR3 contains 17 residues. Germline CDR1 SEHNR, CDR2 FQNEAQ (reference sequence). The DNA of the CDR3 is TGTGCCAGCAGCTTATCTTGGGCGGTAGCGGGGGTGGATACGCAGTATTTT. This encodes CASSLSWAVAGVDTQYF.

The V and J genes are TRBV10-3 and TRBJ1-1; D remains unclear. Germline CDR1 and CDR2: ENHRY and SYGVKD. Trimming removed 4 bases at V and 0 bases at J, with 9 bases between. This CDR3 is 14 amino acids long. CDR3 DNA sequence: TGTGCCATCAGTGGGCAGACAATGAACACTGAAGCTTTCTTT. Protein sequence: CAISGQTMNTEAFF.

CDR3 amino acids: CASSQESRTGELFF. In DNA, the CDR3 is TGCGCCAGCAGCCAAGAAAGCAGAACCGGGGAGCTGTTTTTT. The gene calls are TRBV4-1 and TRBJ2-2; no clear D gene. V shed 0 bases and J shed 5 bases, with 7 bases lying between them. Germline V gene lookup returns CDR1 MGHRA and CDR2 YSYEKL. The CDR3 contains 14 residues.

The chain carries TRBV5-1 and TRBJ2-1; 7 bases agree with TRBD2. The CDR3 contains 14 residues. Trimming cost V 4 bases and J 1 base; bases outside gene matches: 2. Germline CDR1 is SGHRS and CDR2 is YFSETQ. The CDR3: CASSPRESYNEQFF. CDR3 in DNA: TGCGCCAGCAGCCCGCGGGAGTCCTACAATGAGCAGTTCTTC. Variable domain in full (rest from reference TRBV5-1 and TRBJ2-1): KAGVTQTPRYLIKTRGQQVTLSCSPISGHRSVSWYQQTPGQGLQFLFEYFSETQRNKGNFPGRFSGRQFSNSRSEMNVSTLELGDSALYLCASSPRESYNEQFFGPGTRLTVL.

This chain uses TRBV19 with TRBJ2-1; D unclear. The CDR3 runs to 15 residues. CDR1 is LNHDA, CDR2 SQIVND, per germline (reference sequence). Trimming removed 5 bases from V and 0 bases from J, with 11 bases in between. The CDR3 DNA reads TGTGCCAGTAGTCATGATCGGAACTCCTACAATGAGCAGTTCTTC. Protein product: CASSHDRNSYNEQFF.